This TCR beta chain was obtained from a study of spatial heterogeneity in lung cancer. Study information: Among detected sequences, beta-chain ones consistently exceeded alpha-chain ones in number. Unique TCR and UMI combinations averaged more than ten appearances each in raw reads.

Trimming took off 0 bases at V and 0 bases at J, with 6 bases between the two ends. The CDR3 extends over 15 amino acids. CDR1 is SGHTA and CDR2 is FQGNSA in the germline V gene. TCRdb reprocessed the 5' RACE reads via MiXCR and lists one record per CDR3 protein. The sample has over 2,500 distinct CDR3 sequences; approximately 32% are singletons. Study-wide findings and caveats: Follow-up blood showed ubiquitous expanded tumor TCRs less than blood at resection did.

The time point here: sample taken at primary tumor resection. Sequencing covered unsorted whole RNA taken from tumor, nontumor lung or frozen PBMC. The donor population consisted of more than 55 patients with untreated, early-stage non-small cell lung cancer. Only a few counts were recorded for this clonotype. Its specificity is not known. This beta chain turned up in a library designed for alpha chains; as an off-target read, its abundance says little. The chain is built from TRBV7-2 and TRBJ2-1; D unresolved. The receptor was isolated from a female donor with early-stage non-small cell lung cancer. The source material was PBMCs, sampled at surgery. CDR3 sequence: CASSLAVGSYNEQFF. The CDR3 nucleotides are TGTGCCAGCAGCTTAGCAGTCGGCTCCTACAATGAGCAGTTCTTC.